These 15 T cell receptor beta chains share one sample of origin, sequenced in a study of blood T cell repertoires in COVID-19. Measured with immunoSEQ multiplex PCR; TCRdb has only the in-frame clones, and not every one. The sample has tens of thousands of clones, 80% to 90% seen once. The sample comprised peripheral blood. These receptors all come from a man older than 75 with acute or convalescent COVID-19.

The chain links TRBV6-6 to TRBJ2-1; 11 nucleotides agree with TRBD1. The CDR3 has 14 residues. J was trimmed by 9 bases and V by 7 bases; bases with no gene match: 8. Germline V gives CDR1 MNHNY, CDR2 SVGAGI (reference sequence). CDR3 bases: TGTGCCAGCATCCCGGGACAGGGGGTTGGTGAGCAGTTCTTC. Its translation: CASIPGQGVGEQFF.

This clone was observed a handful of times. This rearrangement joins TRBV5-1 to TRBJ1-1; TRBD1 is a possible D gene (5 bases). Germline CDR1 and CDR2: SGHRS and YFSETQ. The CDR3 is made up of 13 amino acids. V dropped 4 bases and J dropped 5 bases, with 12 bases sitting between them. The CDR3 DNA follows: TGCGCCAGCAGCATCCAGGGTGAAACTGAAGCTTTCTTT. Residues: CASSIQGETEAFF.

This chain uses TRBV7-6 with TRBJ2-3, with TRBD2 as a possible D gene (5 bases). The V end lost 6 bases, the J end lost 0 bases, and 13 bases lay between the germline ends. This CDR3 region has 15 residues. CDR1 is SGHVS, CDR2 FNYEAQ, per germline. CDR3 in DNA: TGTGCCAGCAGGTTGGGAGATTCTAGCACAGATACGCAGTATTTT. Its translation is CASRLGDSSTDTQYF.

This clone was observed once. V usage is TRBV9 and J usage is TRBJ2-2, with 8 bases aligning to TRBD2. The junction had 8 bases not matched to a gene; V was cut back by 4 bases and J by 0 bases. CDR3 length: 17 residues. Germline V lookup: CDR1 SGDLS, CDR2 YYNGEE. CDR3 residues: CASSRDGGAANTGELFF. The DNA for the CDR3 is TGTGCCAGCAGCCGTGACGGGGGGGCGGCGAACACCGGGGAGCTGTTTTTT. The whole variable domain, remainder taken from reference TRBV9 and TRBJ2-2, is DSGVTQTPKHLITATGQRVTLRCSPRSGDLSVYWYQQSLDQGLQFLIQYYNGEERAKGNILERFSAQQFPDLHSELNLSSLELGDSALYFCASSRDGGAANTGELFFGEGSRLTVL.

This rearrangement joins TRBV27 to TRBJ2-5, with 8 nucleotides matching TRBD1. V dropped 6 bases and J dropped 6; count of bases not matched to a gene: 9. Germline-derived CDR1 and CDR2 are MNHEY and SMNVEV (reference sequence). This CDR3 has 14 residues. CDR3 DNA sequence: TGTGCCAGCAGCCCCCTGCGGACAGGGAAGACCCAGTACTTC. This gives the protein CASSPLRTGKTQYF.

The chain is built from TRBV6-5 and TRBJ1-5; 9 bases align to TRBD1. The germline CDR1 and CDR2 sequences are MNHEY and SVGAGI. Trimming took 6 bases from V and 5 from J; bases not matched to a gene: 2. This CDR3 contains 13 residues. DNA of the CDR3: TGTGCCAGCAGGGGGACAGGGTATCAGCCCCAGCATTTT. Translating gives CASRGTGYQPQHF.

This chain uses TRBV5-1 with TRBJ1-1, with 8 bases matching TRBD1. J was trimmed by 0 bases and V by 3 bases; bases with no gene match: 4. This CDR3 contains 15 residues. Looked up from germline, CDR1 is SGHRS and CDR2 is YFSETQ. The CDR3 nucleotides read TGCGCCAGCAGCTCCCTGACAGGGGTGAACACTGAAGCTTTCTTT. This encodes CASSSLTGVNTEAFF.

The gene calls are TRBV24-1 and TRBJ2-3; weak D call: TRBD1 (6 bases). Trimming removed 4 bases at V and 3 bases at J, with 16 bases between. This CDR3 is 16 amino acids long. The germline V gene encodes CDR1 KGHDR and CDR2 SFDVKD. In nucleotides, the CDR3 is TGTGCCACCAGTGACCGGACAGAACGTGGGACAGATACGCAGTATTTT. Translated, it gives CATSDRTERGTDTQYF.

The J gene is TRBJ2-5, the V gene TRBV12-3 or TRBV12-4; 8 nucleotides line up with TRBD2. This CDR3 is 13 amino acids long. V gave up 7 bases and J gave up 5 bases; unmatched junction bases: 6. The CDR3 DNA sequence: TGTGCCAGCAACAAAGCGGGGGTGGAGACCCAGTACTTC. It is translated as CASNKAGVETQYF.

The CDR3 loop is CASSSSQVYSNQPQHF. The CDR3 DNA follows: TGTGCCAGCAGCTCCTCTCAGGTTTATAGCAATCAGCCCCAGCATTTT. The chain employs TRBV7-4 and TRBJ1-5; D is undetermined. The CDR3 extends over 16 amino acids. V lost 4 bases, J lost 0 bases, and 13 bases lay in between. Germline assignment: CDR1 SGHVT and CDR2 SQSDAQ.

The chain employs TRBV30 and TRBJ1-5; D perhaps matches TRBD1 (5 bases). CDR1 GTSNPN and CDR2 SVGIG come from the germline V gene (reference sequence). This CDR3 contains 14 residues. Deletions cut 0 bases from V and 7 bases from J, with 13 bases between. This CDR3 is CAWSVGGRTQPQHF. In nucleotides, the CDR3 is TGTGCCTGGAGTGTGGGGGGTCGAACACAGCCCCAGCATTTT.

V usage is TRBV5-6 and J usage is TRBJ2-7, with 11 bases that match TRBD1. Germline CDR1 and CDR2: SGHDT and YYEEEE. The CDR3 has 15 amino acids. J gave up 7 bases and V 3 bases, and 9 bases lay outside the gene matches. In nucleotides, the CDR3 is TGTGCCAGCAGCTGGCGAGGGACAGGGGGGTTGGAGCAGTACTTC. This encodes CASSWRGTGGLEQYF.

This clone was seen only once. The chain joins TRBV6-1 to TRBJ2-1, with TRBD2 matching 9 bases. The J segment lost 7 bases and the V segment lost 3 bases, leaving 10 bases of the junction unmatched. The CDR3 runs 16 residues. Per the germline V gene, CDR1 is MNHNS and CDR2 is SASEGT. CDR3 in DNA: TGTGCCAGCAGTGACGTTGCGACTAGCGGTACTAATGAGCAGTTCTTC. Translated: CASSDVATSGTNEQFF.

Written as DNA, the CDR3 is TGCGCCAGCAGCCAAGCACTAGCGGGCCCCAATGAGCAGTTCTTC. This sequence encodes CASSQALAGPNEQFF. J is TRBJ2-1 and V is TRBV4-1, with TRBD2 matching over 9 bases. Germline assignment: CDR1 MGHRA and CDR2 YSYEKL. The trim removed 1 base at V and 6 bases at J, leaving 4 bases unmatched. This CDR3 region has 15 residues.

The chain uses TRBV2 and TRBJ1-5; 7 bases line up with TRBD1. Germline loops: CDR1 SNHLY, CDR2 FYNNEI. The V and J ends lost 5 bases and 3 bases, in that order; junction bases with no gene match: 4. This CDR3 region has 14 residues. CDR3 in DNA: TGTGCCAGCAGTCCCGGGACAGTCAATCAGCCCCAGCATTTT. This codes for CASSPGTVNQPQHF.